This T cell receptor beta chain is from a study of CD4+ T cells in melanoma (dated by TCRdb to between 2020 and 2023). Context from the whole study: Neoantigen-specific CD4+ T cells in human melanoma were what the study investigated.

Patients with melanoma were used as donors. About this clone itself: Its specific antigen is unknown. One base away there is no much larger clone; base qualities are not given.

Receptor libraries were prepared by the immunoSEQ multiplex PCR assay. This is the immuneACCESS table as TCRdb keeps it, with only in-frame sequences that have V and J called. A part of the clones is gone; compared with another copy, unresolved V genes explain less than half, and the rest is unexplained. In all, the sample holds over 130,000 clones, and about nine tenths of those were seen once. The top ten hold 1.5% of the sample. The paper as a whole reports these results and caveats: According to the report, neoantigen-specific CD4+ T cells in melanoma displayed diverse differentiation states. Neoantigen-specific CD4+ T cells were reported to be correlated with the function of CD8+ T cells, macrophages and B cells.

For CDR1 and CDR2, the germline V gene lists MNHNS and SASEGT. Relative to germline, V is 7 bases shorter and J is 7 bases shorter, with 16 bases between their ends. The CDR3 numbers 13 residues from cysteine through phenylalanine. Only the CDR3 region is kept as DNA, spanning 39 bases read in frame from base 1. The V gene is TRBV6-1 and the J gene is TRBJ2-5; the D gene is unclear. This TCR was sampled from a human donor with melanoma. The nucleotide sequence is TGTGCCAGCACTTCGACACCTGTCGTGACCCAGTACTTC. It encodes CASTSTPVVTQYF.